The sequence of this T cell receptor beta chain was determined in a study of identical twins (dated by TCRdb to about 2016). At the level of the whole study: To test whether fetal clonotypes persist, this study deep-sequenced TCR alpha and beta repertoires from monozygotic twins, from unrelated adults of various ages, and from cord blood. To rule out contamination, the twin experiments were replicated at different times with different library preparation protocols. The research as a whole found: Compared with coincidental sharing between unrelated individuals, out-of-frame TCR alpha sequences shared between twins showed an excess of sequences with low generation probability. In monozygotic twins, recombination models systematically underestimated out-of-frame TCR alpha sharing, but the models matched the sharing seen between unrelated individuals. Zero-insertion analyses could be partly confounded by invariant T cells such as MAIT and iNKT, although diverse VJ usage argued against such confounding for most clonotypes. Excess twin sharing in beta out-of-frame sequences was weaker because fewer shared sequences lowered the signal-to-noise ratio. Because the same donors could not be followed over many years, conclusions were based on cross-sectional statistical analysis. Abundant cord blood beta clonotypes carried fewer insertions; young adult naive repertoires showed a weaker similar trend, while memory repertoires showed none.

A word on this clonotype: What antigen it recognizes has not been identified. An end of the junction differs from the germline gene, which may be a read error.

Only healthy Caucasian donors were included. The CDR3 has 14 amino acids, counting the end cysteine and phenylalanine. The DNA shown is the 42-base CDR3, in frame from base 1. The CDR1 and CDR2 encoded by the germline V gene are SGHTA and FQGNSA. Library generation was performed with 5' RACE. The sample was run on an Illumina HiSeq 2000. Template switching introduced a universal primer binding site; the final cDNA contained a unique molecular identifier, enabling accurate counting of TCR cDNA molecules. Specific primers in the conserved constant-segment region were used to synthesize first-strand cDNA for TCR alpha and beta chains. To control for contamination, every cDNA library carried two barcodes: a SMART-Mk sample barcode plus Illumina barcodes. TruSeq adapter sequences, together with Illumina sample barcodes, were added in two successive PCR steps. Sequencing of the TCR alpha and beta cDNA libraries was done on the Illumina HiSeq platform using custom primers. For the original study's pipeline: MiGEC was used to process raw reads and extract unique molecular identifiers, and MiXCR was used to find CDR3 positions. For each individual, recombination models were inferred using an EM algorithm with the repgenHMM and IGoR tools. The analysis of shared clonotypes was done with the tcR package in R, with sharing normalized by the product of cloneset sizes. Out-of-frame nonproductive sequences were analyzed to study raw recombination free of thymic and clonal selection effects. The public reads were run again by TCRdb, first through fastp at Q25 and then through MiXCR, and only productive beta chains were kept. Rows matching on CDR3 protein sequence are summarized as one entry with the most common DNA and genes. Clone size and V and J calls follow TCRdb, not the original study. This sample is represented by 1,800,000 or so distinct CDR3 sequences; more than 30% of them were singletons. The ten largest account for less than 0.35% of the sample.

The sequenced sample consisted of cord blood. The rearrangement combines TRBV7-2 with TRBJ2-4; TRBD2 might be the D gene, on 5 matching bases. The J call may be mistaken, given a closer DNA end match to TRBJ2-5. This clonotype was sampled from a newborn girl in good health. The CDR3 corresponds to CASSLVGGQGTQYF. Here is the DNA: TGTGCCAGCAGCTTAGTTGGCGGGCAAGGGACCCAGTACTTC.